This T cell receptor beta chain came from a study of blood T cell repertoires in COVID-19. Recruits, aged roughly 18 to 89 years, lived in roughly 22 US areas. Clones were read by immunoSEQ multiplex PCR, and TCRdb kept only the in-frame ones, dropping some. The table has approximately 170,000 clones, around four fifths seen once; the top ten hold about 8%. In germline, CDR1 is DFQATT, CDR2 SNEGSKA (reference sequence). This CDR3 spans 11 amino acids. After removal of 6 bases from V and 8 bases from J, the junction contained 4 bases not matched to a gene. This TCR derives from a woman aged 45 to 65 who had recovered from COVID-19. The sequencing input was PBMCs or T cells enriched from blood (not recorded which). The rearrangement links TRBV20-1 to TRBJ1-3; 7 bases align to TRBD1. As DNA, the CDR3 is TGCAGTGCAACCAGGGGGGACACCATATATTTT. The encoded protein is CSATRGDTIYF.